This TCR beta chain was identified in a study of cytomegalovirus exposure and HLA in healthy donors. Findings and caveats of the study: Sequencing depth across donors, presence/absence analyses assumed, was roughly uniform.

V shed 6 bases, J shed 4 bases, and the junction held 1 base outside the gene matches. CDR1 is ENHRY and CDR2 is SYGVKD in the germline V gene. The CDR3 totals 12 residues. Primers for the PCR totalled 60 Vbeta and 13 Jbeta. Method: immunoSEQ multiplex PCR; TCRdb's copy keeps in-frame clones and lacks some. The table records 100,000 to 150,000 clones, less than 85% of them present only once. Worth noting for this clone: Its target is unknown.

Unrecorded immune exposure was likely among donors, who were nominally healthy when sampled. This chain uses TRBV10-3 with TRBJ1-2, with 8 positions matching TRBD1. Sequenced material: PBMCs. The source is a woman aged 40 to 50 in good health and CMV-seronegative. The DNA of the CDR3 is TGTGCCATCAGACAGGGGGGCTATGGCTACACCTTC. Amino acids: CAIRQGGYGYTF.